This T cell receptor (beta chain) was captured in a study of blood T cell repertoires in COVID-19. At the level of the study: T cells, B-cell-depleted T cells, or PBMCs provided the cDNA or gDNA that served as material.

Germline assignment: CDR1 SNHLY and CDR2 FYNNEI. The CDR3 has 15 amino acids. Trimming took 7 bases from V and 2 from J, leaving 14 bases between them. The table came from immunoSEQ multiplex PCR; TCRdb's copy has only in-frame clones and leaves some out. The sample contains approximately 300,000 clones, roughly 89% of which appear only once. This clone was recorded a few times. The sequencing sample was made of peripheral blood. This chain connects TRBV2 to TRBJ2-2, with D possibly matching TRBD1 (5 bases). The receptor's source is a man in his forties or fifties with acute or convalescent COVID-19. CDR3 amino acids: CASTKQGLNTGELFF. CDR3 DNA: TGTGCCAGCACCAAGCAGGGATTAAACACCGGGGAGCTGTTTTTT.